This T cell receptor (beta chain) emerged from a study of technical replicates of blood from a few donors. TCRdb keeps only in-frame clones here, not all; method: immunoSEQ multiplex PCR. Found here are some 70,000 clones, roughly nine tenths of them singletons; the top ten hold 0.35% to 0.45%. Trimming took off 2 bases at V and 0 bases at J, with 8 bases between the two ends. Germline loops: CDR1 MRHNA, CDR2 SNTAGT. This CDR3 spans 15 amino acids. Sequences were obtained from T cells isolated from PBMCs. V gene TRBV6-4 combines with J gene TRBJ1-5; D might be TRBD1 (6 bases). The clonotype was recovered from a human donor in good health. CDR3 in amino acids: CASSDPGASNQPQHF. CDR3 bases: TGTGCCAGCAGTGACCCAGGGGCTAGCAATCAGCCCCAGCATTTT.